These 10 T cell receptor beta chains originate from one sample sequenced in a study of cytomegalovirus exposure and HLA in healthy donors. Libraries were prepared by immunoSEQ multiplex PCR; TCRdb keeps only in-frame clonotypes and omits some of them. The sample holds 200,000 to 300,000 clones, around 85% seen once. The sequenced material came from PBMCs. All receptors derive from a woman younger than 45 in good health and CMV-seropositive.

This clone has more than one count but fewer than ten. Other DNA sequences in the same sample also yield this CDR3. The chain carries TRBV5-1 and TRBJ2-3; TRBD2 matches at 9 bases. Germline CDR1 reads SGHRS; CDR2 reads YFSETQ. CDR3 length: 15 residues. Trimming removed 3 bases from V and 2 bases from J; junction bases left unmatched: 4. The CDR3 is CASSSTSGSTDTQYF. The CDR3 DNA is TGCGCCAGCAGCTCGACTAGCGGTTCCACAGATACGCAGTATTTT.

The J gene is TRBJ1-2, the V gene TRBV10-1; D is unresolved. V was pared by 3 bases and J by 8 bases, with 13 bases between. CDR3 length equals 13 residues. The germline gives CDR1 WNHNN, CDR2 SYGVQD (reference sequence). The CDR3 DNA reads as TGCGCCAGCAGTGACTACCGGGAAGGGGGCTACACCTTC. It encodes CASSDYREGGYTF.

V usage is TRBV19 and J usage is TRBJ2-7; D is possibly TRBD2 (5 bases). V lost 5 bases and J 9 bases, leaving 20 bases between the germline ends. This CDR3 region has 14 residues. In germline, CDR1 is LNHDA, CDR2 SQIVND (reference sequence). The CDR3 DNA sequence: TGTGCCAGTAGTTCGCCGGACTCTCGCGGTAGGCAGTACTTC. Translation gives CASSSPDSRGRQYF.

The chain carries TRBV27 and TRBJ2-7, with D perhaps matching TRBD2 (5 bases). Germline V gene lookup returns CDR1 MNHEY and CDR2 SMNVEV (reference sequence). Trimming took 4 bases from V and 4 from J, leaving 11 bases between them. The CDR3 loop spans 13 amino acids. The CDR3 spells CASSWGAGYEQYF. As DNA, the CDR3 is TGTGCCAGCAGTTGGGGAGCTGGTTACGAGCAGTACTTC.

The J gene is TRBJ2-7, the V gene TRBV19, with 8 bases matching TRBD1. V was clipped by 4 bases and J by 3 bases; unmatched bases: 8. This CDR3 contains 15 residues. Germline-derived CDR1 and CDR2 are LNHDA and SQIVND (reference sequence). CDR3 amino acids: CASSTPGQVNYEQYF. The CDR3 bases are TGTGCCAGTAGTACCCCGGGACAGGTGAACTACGAGCAGTACTTC. Full variable domain (remainder filled in from reference TRBV19 and TRBJ2-7): DGGITQSPKYLFRKEGQNVTLSCEQNLNHDAMYWYRQDPGQGLRLIYYSQIVNDFQKGDIAEGYSVSREKKESFPLTVTSAQKNPTAFYLCASSTPGQVNYEQYFGPGTRLTVT.

This clone was detected once. Other DNA sequences of this sample code for an identical CDR3. The V call is TRBV7-9, the J call TRBJ1-1, with a tentative D call TRBD1 (5 bases). Germline V gene sequence: CDR1 SEHNR, CDR2 FQNEAQ (reference sequence). The V end was cut by 5 bases, the J end by 5 bases, with 9 bases between. This CDR3 is built from 12 residues. The DNA for the CDR3 is TGTGCCAGCAGCCCCGGGGGAACTGAAGCTTTCTTT. Translating gives CASSPGGTEAFF.

This rearrangement joins TRBV4-2 to TRBJ2-1; D gene ambiguous. Trimming removed 7 bases at V and 4 bases at J, with 20 bases between. The CDR3 sequence is 16 residues long. In germline, CDR1 is LGHNA, CDR2 YNFKEQ. CDR3 bases: TGTGCCAGCACCGGCCGAGGCGGTGACTGGTACAATGAGCAGTTCTTC. Translation: CASTGRGGDWYNEQFF.

The chain is built from TRBV27 and TRBJ2-1, with 10 bases aligning to TRBD2. The CDR3 runs 16 residues. After removal of 0 bases from V and 3 bases from J, the junction contained 2 bases not matched to a gene. From germline, CDR1 is MNHEY and CDR2 SMNVEV (reference sequence). CDR3 DNA sequence: TGTGCCAGCAGTTTATCACTAGCGGGATTCTACAATGAGCAGTTCTTC. This translates into CASSLSLAGFYNEQFF.

J is TRBJ1-1 and V is TRBV2; 7 positions agree with TRBD1. The CDR3 has 14 residues. CDR1 SNHLY and CDR2 FYNNEI come from the germline V gene. V trimming: 6 bases; J trimming: 4 bases; junction bases outside the gene matches: 8. The CDR3 sequence: CASRTQGVATEAFF. The DNA for the CDR3 is TGTGCCAGCAGGACCCAGGGGGTAGCCACTGAAGCTTTCTTT.

The J gene is TRBJ2-7, the V gene TRBV30; D remains ambiguous. From germline, CDR1 is GTSNPN and CDR2 SVGIG (reference sequence). V lost 1 base, J lost 0 bases, and 7 bases lay in between. CDR3 length equals 13 residues. The CDR3 spells CAWSESNSYEQYF. The CDR3 coding sequence is TGTGCCTGGAGTGAGAGTAACTCCTACGAGCAGTACTTC.